This T cell receptor beta chain was obtained from a study of T cells in Graves' hyperthyroidism and ophthalmopathy. This CDR3 is built from 13 residues. Trimming removed 6 bases from V and 2 bases from J; junction bases left unmatched: 6. CDR1 is SQVTM and CDR2 is ANQGSEA in the germline V gene. It was RNA transcripts that yielded the amplified TCR beta CDR3 regions. Carried out on the TCR CDR3, a first-round RT-PCR used the HTBI primer set. TCRdb recomputed calls from the multiplex PCR reads with MiXCR, one row per CDR3 protein. The sample lists hundreds of thousands of distinct CDR3 sequences; around 46% were seen once. This clonotype showed up many times.

The receptor was derived from a woman younger than 30 with Graves' hyperthyroidism. The chain employs TRBV29-1 and TRBJ2-7, with TRBD2 matching over 8 bases. Sequencing was done on a sample of peripheral blood or thyroid tissue (not recorded which). CDR3 DNA: TGCAGCGTGGGACGCGGGAGGCCCTACGAGCAGTACTTC. It codes for CSVGRGRPYEQYF.